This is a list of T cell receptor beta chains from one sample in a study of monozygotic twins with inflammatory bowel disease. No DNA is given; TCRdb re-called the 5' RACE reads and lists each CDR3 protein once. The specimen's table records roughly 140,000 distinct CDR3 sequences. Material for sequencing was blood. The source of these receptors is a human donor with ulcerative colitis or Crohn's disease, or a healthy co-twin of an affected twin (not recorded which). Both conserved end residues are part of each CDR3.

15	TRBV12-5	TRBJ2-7	CASGTDRGSAYEQYF
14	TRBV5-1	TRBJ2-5	CASSLDPGQETQYF
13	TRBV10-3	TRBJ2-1	CAVAGAGNNEQFF
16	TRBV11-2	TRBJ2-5	CASSLAGGPGGETQYF
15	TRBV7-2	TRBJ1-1	CASSTTGTLNTEAFF
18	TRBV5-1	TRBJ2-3	CASSRAGASGGFTDTQYF
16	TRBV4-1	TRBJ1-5	CASSQVLGRLFQPQHF
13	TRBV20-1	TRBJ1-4	CSARDTTNEKLFF
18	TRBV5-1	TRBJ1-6	CASSPDPLGLPVNSPLHF
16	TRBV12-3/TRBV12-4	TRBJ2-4	CASSLTGLARGYIQYF
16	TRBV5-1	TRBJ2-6	CASRRTGSSGANVLTF
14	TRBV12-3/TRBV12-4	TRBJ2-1	CASSSGVSYNEQFF
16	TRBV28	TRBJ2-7	CASSLPWRDRAYEQYF
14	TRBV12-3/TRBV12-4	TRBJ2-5	CASSSSGGAETQYF
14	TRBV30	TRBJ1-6	CAWSVGHLNSPLHF
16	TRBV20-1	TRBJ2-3	CSASLLQRGNTDTQYF
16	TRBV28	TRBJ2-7	CASSGPQGGVPYEQYF
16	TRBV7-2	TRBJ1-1	CASSFRYPGRDTEAFF
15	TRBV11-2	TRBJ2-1	CASSPGSGGYNEQFF